This T cell receptor beta chain stems from a study of OX40 agonist ivuxolimab in advanced cancers. For the wider study: The costimulatory receptor OX40 (CD134) was targeted by ivuxolimab, a fully human IgG2 agonistic monoclonal antibody. Of the roughly 50 dose-escalation patients, hepatocellular carcinoma was present in approximately 20, melanoma in approximately 15, renal cell carcinoma in 9 and head and neck cancer in 9. The paper covers the monotherapy dose-escalation part of the phase I ivuxolimab trial, which included N = 52 patients. Intravenous ivuxolimab was administered to patients every 2 weeks at six dose levels: 0.01, 0.1, 0.3, 1.5, 3 and 10 mg/kg. Partial responses occurred in three dose-escalation patients: two with cutaneous melanoma and one with hepatocellular carcinoma. The purpose of peripheral TCRbeta sequencing was to test whether ivuxolimab changed TCR sequence diversity and led to clonal T-cell expansion. In the dose-escalation cohort, around 80% of patients were male, and the mean age was roughly 60 years with a range of roughly 20 to 85. Prior anti-PD-1, anti-PD-L1 or anti-CTLA-4 therapy was permitted, and about two fifths of dose-escalation patients had received checkpoint inhibitors.

Genomic DNA was extracted from sorted cells for sequencing of the TCRbeta CDR3 region. TCRbeta CDR3 regions were sequenced using the immunoSEQ Assay. TCRdb holds this immuneACCESS table with in-frame rearrangements only. Some clones are missing; in checked studies, unresolved V genes explain under half, and the rest has no known cause. The sample table shows some 20,000 clones, and 65% to 75% are seen once. The ten largest clones represent 20% to 30% of the sample. On this clone itself: Its antigen is not yet known. Nothing much larger sits one base from this clone, and base qualities are not available.

What the research found in general, with its limitations: Low levels of normalized T-cell clonal expansion were also seen in some patients who did not respond. The antigen specificity of the clonally expanded peripheral T cells was not determined. Clonal expansion of both CD4+ and CD8+ blood T cells was observed from baseline to week 6 at doses 0.1 to 3.0 mg/kg. In the 0.1-3.0 mg/kg groups, partial responders had among the lowest normalized peripheral clonal expansion, particularly in CD8+ T cells. On average, CD8+ T cells showed more expanded clones than CD4+ T cells after ivuxolimab.

Patients with a history of autoimmune disease or receiving systemic immunosuppression were excluded from the trial. Peripheral blood for TCR sequencing was drawn from every dose cohort at baseline, at cycle 4 day 1 and at cycle 7 day 1. The samples were taken from a phase I, first-in-human, multicenter, open-label dose-escalation trial of ivuxolimab. The trial enrolled adults with locally advanced or metastatic head and neck squamous cell, hepatocellular, melanoma or renal cell carcinoma. Before TCR sequencing, CD4+ T cells and CD8+ T cells from peripheral blood were sorted into separate populations. Via the germline V gene (reference sequence), CDR1 is SGHNT and CDR2 YYREEE. The CDR3 spans 15 residues, from the cysteine through the phenylalanine. The CDR3 DNA has 45 bases and is translated from base 1. V loses 2 bases at its end and J loses 3 bases; junction bases beyond the gene matches: 6.

This TCR was sampled from an adult with an advanced solid tumor such as melanoma, head and neck, liver or kidney cancer. The V and J segments used are TRBV5-4 and TRBJ2-7, and 9 bases in between align with TRBD1. The sample was CD4+ or CD8+ T cells sorted from blood, taken in a trial of the OX40 agonist ivuxolimab. The CDR3 region reads CASSFPGQGVYEQYF. In nucleotide form, the sequence is TGTGCCAGCAGCTTCCCGGGACAGGGAGTCTACGAGCAGTACTTC.